This TCR beta chain was recorded in a study of CD4 T cells in relation to SARS-CoV-2 and coronaviruses. Study-wide background: TCR beta CDR3s were sequenced after approximately 9-day antigen culture of PBMCs. The HLA restriction of the shared crossreactive spike epitopes was mapped.

CD4+ T cells from unexposed donors were obtained before the COVID-19 pandemic (2011-2018). CD4+ T cells were isolated from the cells after more than nine days of culture. V shed 0 bases and J 1 base; nucleotides not matched to a gene: 3. The CDR3 is 16 amino acids. Germline V CDR1 and CDR2: SGHTA, FQGTGA. On this clone: Its antigen is still unknown.

TCRdb's table, derived via immunoSEQ multiplex PCR, lists solely in-frame clones and lacks some. This sample yields tens of thousands of clones, of which around 70% are seen a single time; roughly 18% belongs to the top ten. The origin of this receptor is a human donor in good health. Sample: CD4+ T cells from PBMCs, cultured in vitro. The gene calls are TRBV7-3 and TRBJ1-1; 9 bases are a match to TRBD1. The CDR3 DNA reads TGTGCCAGCAGCTTAACCCGGACAGGGGCGAACACTGAAGCTTTCTTT. Translation gives CASSLTRTGANTEAFF.